This TCR beta chain was identified during a study of siplizumab effects on memory and regulatory T cells. Assay: immunoSEQ multiplex PCR; the TCRdb copy retains only in-frame clones and omits some. The sample holds some 640 clones, 55% to 75% seen once. Regarding this clone: The antigen remains undetermined.

Mixed lymphocyte reaction cells underwent about 6 days of coculture at 37°C. Study-wide results and caveats: Naive or memory phenotype was unassignable for roughly 75-96% of proliferating CD4+ or CD8+ clones.

Sequencing was done on a sample of CFSE-low (dividing) CD8+ T cells sorted from an allogeneic mixed lymphocyte reaction. This TCR came from a human donor in good health; the cells came from an allogeneic mixed lymphocyte reaction. Some clones in this sample may be carry-over from other donors' samples.

CDR3 sequence (DNA): TGTGCCAGCAGTTGGGGCAGCCAAGAGACCCAGTACTTC. It encodes CASSWGSQETQYF. The chain recombines TRBV27 with TRBJ2-5; a possible D gene is TRBD1 (5 bases). Trimming shortened V by 4 bases and J by 1 base, and 7 bases separated the two germline ends. Germline CDR1 reads MNHEY; CDR2 reads SMNVEV (reference sequence). The CDR3 spans 13 residues.